Each of the 7 T cell receptor beta chains below was sequenced from the same sample in a study of blood T cell repertoires in COVID-19. Assay used: immunoSEQ multiplex PCR; TCRdb lists only in-frame clones, some missing. The sample contains approximately 90,000 clones, about 74% of which appear only once. The sequencing input was peripheral blood. The source is a human donor in a cohort sampled during active COVID-19.

The gene calls are TRBV28 and TRBJ2-3; 7 bases map to TRBD1. The germline gives CDR1 MDHEN, CDR2 SYDVKM. The CDR3 contains 15 residues. J lost 1 base, V lost 6 bases, and 7 bases had no gene match. CDR3 in DNA: TGTGCCAGCAGGGCCCTTGGGACAGGCACAGATACGCAGTATTTT. Amino acid sequence: CASRALGTGTDTQYF.

This clone has a handful of counts. The V and J genes are TRBV6-2 or TRBV6-3 and TRBJ2-1, with 7 positions matching TRBD2. V lost 2 bases to trimming and J lost 9 bases; unmatched junction nucleotides: 4. The CDR3 covers 13 residues. CDR1 MNHEY and CDR2 SVGEGT come from the germline V gene. This CDR3 is CASSYAPGGEQFF. In DNA, the CDR3 is TGTGCCAGCAGTTACGCCCCGGGGGGTGAGCAGTTCTTC.

This clone has more than one count but fewer than ten. The V call is TRBV2, the J call TRBJ1-2; TRBD1 is a possible D gene (5 bases). The germline gives CDR1 SNHLY, CDR2 FYNNEI. This CDR3 is built from 12 residues. Between the trimmed V and J ends, which lost 4 bases and 8 bases, there was a span of 11 bases. The CDR3 DNA reads as TGTGCCAGCAGTGGACAGAATCAGGGCTACACCTTC. It translates to CASSGQNQGYTF.

The chain links TRBV5-1 to TRBJ2-6; D might be TRBD2 (6 bases). Germline CDR1 and CDR2: SGHRS and YFSETQ. The CDR3 is made up of 18 amino acids. The ends were cut back, 4 bases at V and 2 bases at J, with 19 bases in the middle. The CDR3 loop reads CASSPRGPEGAGANVLTF. In DNA form, the CDR3 reads TGCGCCAGCAGCCCCCGCGGCCCGGAGGGAGCTGGGGCCAACGTCCTGACTTTC. The full variable domain, rest sourced from reference TRBV5-1 and TRBJ2-6, is KAGVTQTPRYLIKTRGQQVTLSCSPISGHRSVSWYQQTPGQGLQFLFEYFSETQRNKGNFPGRFSGRQFSNSRSEMNVSTLELGDSALYLCASSPRGPEGAGANVLTFGAGSRLTVL.

The chain links TRBV4-3 to TRBJ2-6; 7 nucleotides align to TRBD2. This CDR3 contains 18 residues. CDR1 LGHNA and CDR2 YSLEER come from the germline V gene. With 0 bases clipped from V and 0 bases from J, the junction kept 5 bases outside the gene matches. CDR3 coding DNA: TGCGCCAGCAGCCAAGATATCGGGGGGAGCTCTGGGGCCAACGTCCTGACTTTC. This translates into CASSQDIGGSSGANVLTF.

The genes are TRBV4-3 and TRBJ2-1; 7 nucleotides align to TRBD1. Trimming cost V 3 bases and J 9 bases; bases outside gene matches: 5. The CDR3 consists of 13 residues. CDR1 is LGHNA, CDR2 YSLEER, per germline. Here the CDR3 reads CASSQGYRGEQFF. CDR3 DNA sequence: TGCGCCAGCAGCCAGGGCTACAGGGGTGAGCAGTTCTTC.

The chain joins TRBV14 to TRBJ2-7, with a tentative D call TRBD1 (6 bases). This CDR3 comprises 13 residues. Germline V gene lookup returns CDR1 SGHDN and CDR2 FVKESK. Trimming left V 1 base short and J 6 bases short, with 10 bases between. CDR3 in amino acids: CASSQAQGGEQYF. DNA for the CDR3: TGTGCCAGCAGCCAAGCACAGGGTGGCGAGCAGTACTTC.